This T cell receptor (beta chain) was observed in a study of T cell responses to AZD1222 COVID-19 vaccine. Overall study results and limits: Clonal diversity was possibly underestimated, and white British individuals and females predominated among donors. Vaccine-related CD4 TCRs covered spike, predominating at 160-218 and 743-854.

In its sample, this clone was seen once. Its antigen is still unknown. Germline V gene lookup returns CDR1 GTSNPN and CDR2 SVGIG (reference sequence). This CDR3 has 13 residues. Trimming cost V 5 bases and J 3 bases, with 13 bases left between them. Clones were sequenced by immunoSEQ multiplex PCR, and TCRdb holds only the in-frame ones, with some missing. The sample gives 95,000 to 150,000 clones, 92% of which show up once; around 1.8% is in the top ten. This sample comprised peripheral blood, obtained on day 0 of AZD1222 vaccination. The receptor was derived from an adult in good health. J is TRBJ1-1 and V is TRBV30, with unresolved D. This CDR3 reads CAWGSNLDTEAFF. In DNA, the CDR3 is TGTGCCTGGGGTTCGAATTTGGACACTGAAGCTTTCTTT.